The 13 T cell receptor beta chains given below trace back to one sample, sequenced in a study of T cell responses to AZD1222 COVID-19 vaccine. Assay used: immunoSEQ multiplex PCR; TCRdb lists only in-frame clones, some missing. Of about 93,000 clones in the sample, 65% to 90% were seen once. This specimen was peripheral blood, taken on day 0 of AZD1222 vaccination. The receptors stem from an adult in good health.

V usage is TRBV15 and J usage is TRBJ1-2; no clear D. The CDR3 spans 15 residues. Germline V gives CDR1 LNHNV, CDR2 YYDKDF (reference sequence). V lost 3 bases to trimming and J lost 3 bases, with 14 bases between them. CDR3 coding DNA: TGTGCCACCAGCAGTGGGGAGGGCGCTTACTATGGCTACACCTTC. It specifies CATSSGEGAYYGYTF. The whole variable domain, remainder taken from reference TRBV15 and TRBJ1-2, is DAMVIQNPRYQVTQFGKPVTLSCSQTLNHNVMYWYQQKSSQAPKLLFHYYDKDFNNEADTPDNFQSRRPNTSFCFLDIRSPGLGDTAMYLCATSSGEGAYYGYTFGSGTRLTVV.

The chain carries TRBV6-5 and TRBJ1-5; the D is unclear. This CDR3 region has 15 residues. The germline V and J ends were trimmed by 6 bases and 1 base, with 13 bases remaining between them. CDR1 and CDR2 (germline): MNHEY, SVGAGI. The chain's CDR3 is CASSYPLDSNQPQHF. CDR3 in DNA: TGTGCCAGCAGCTACCCTCTAGACAGCAATCAGCCCCAGCATTTT.

The CDR3 nucleotides read TGTGCCAGTAGTATAGCGGTAAGCAGGAACTCCTACGAGCAGTACTTC. Its translation: CASSIAVSRNSYEQYF. The V gene is TRBV19, the J gene TRBJ2-7; unclear D gene. The CDR3 consists of 16 residues. The germline V gene has CDR1 LNHDA and CDR2 SQIVND (reference sequence). Between the trimmed V and J ends, which lost 1 base and 0 bases, there was a span of 13 bases.

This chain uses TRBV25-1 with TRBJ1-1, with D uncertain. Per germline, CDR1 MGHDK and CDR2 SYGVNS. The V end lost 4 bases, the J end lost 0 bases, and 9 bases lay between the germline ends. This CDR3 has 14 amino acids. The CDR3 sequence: CASSGHPVNTEAFF. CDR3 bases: TGTGCCAGCAGTGGCCACCCGGTGAACACTGAAGCTTTCTTT.

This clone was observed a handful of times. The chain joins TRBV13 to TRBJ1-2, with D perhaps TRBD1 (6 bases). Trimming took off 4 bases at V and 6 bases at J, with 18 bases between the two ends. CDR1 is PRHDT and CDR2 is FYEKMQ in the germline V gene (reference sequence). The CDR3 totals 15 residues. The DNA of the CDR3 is TGTGCCAGCAGCTACCGCGGACAGTGGGATGATGGCTACACCTTC. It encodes CASSYRGQWDDGYTF.

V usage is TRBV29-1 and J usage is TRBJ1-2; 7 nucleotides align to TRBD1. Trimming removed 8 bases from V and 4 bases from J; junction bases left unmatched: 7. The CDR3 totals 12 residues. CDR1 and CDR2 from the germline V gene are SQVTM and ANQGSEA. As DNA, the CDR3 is TGCAGCCTTTGGACAGGCCTCTATGGCTACACCTTC. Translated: CSLWTGLYGYTF.

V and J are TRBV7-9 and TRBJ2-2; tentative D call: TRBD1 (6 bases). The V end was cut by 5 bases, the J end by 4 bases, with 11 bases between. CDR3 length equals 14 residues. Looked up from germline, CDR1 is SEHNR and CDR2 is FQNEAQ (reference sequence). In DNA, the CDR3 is TGTGCCAGCAGCGAGGGGGTTCTCACCGGGGAGCTGTTTTTT. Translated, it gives CASSEGVLTGELFF.

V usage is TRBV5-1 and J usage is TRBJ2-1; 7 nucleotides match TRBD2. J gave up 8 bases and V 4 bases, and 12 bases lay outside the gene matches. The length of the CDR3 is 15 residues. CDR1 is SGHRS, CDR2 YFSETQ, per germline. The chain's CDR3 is CASSTVAGVSDEQFF. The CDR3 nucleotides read TGCGCCAGCAGCACGGTGGCGGGGGTATCTGATGAGCAGTTCTTC.

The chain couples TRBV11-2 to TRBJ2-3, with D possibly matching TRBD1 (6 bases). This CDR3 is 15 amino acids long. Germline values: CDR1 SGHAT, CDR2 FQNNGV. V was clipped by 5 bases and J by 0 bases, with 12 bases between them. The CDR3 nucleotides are TGTGCCAGCAGCGTTGAGGGACAAAGCACAGATACGCAGTATTTT. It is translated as CASSVEGQSTDTQYF.

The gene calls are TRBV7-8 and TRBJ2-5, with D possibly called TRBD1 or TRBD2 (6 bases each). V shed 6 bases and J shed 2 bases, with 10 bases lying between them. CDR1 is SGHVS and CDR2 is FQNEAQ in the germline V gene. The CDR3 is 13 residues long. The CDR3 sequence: CASRGGQQETQYF. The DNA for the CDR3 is TGTGCCAGCAGGGGGGGACAACAAGAGACCCAGTACTTC.

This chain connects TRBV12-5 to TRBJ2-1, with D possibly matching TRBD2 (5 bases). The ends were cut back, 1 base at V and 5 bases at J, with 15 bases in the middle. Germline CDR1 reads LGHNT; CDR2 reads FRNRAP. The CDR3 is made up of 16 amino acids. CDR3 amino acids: CASGLGIRGNNNEQFF. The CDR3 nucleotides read TGTGCTAGTGGTTTGGGCATACGGGGAAATAACAATGAGCAGTTCTTC.

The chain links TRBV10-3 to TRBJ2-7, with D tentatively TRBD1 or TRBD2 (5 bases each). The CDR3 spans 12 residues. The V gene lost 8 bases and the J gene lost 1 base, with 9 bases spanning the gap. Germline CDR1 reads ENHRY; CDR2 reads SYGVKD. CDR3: CAIGDGSYEQYF. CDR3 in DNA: TGTGCCATCGGGGACGGATCCTACGAGCAGTACTTC.

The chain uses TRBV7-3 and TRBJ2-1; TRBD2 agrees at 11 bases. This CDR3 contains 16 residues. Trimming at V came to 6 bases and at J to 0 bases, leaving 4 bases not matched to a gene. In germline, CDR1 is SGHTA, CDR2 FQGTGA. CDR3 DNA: TGTGCCAGCAGACCTAGCGGGGGGAGCTCCTACAATGAGCAGTTCTTC. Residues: CASRPSGGSSYNEQFF. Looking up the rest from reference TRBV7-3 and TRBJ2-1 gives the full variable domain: GAGVSQTPSNKVTEKGKYVELRCDPISGHTALYWYRQSLGQGPEFLIYFQGTGAADDSGLPNDRFFAVRPEGSVSTLKIQRTERGDSAVYLCASRPSGGSSYNEQFFGPGTRLTVL.